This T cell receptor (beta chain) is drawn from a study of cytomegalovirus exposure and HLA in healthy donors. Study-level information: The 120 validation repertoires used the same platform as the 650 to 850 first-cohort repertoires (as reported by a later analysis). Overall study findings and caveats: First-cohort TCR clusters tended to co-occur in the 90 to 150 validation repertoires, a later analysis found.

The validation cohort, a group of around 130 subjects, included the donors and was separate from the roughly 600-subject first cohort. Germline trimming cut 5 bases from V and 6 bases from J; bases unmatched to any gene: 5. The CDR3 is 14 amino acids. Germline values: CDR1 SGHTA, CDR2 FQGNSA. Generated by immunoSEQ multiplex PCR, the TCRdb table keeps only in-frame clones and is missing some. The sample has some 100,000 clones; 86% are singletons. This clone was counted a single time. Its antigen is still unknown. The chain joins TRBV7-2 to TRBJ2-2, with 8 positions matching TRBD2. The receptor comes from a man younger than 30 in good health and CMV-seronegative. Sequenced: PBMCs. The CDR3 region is CASSTGLVPGELFF. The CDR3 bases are TGTGCCAGCAGCACGGGACTAGTTCCCGGGGAGCTGTTTTTT.